This T cell receptor beta chain was sequenced in a study of shared clonotypes between healthy human individuals. Background on the study: CD4 naive and CD4 memory each took three plates per donor, while CD8 naive took two and CD8 memory one.

Germline V gene sequence: CDR1 SGHVS, CDR2 FNYEAQ. The CDR3 length is 13 residues. V dropped 8 bases and J dropped 6 bases, with 16 bases sitting between them. Samples underwent the assay at deep level. Produced via immunoSEQ multiplex PCR; TCRdb's table is partial and in-frame only. Of roughly 700,000 clones in the sample, about nine tenths were seen once. The J gene is TRBJ1-1, the V gene TRBV7-6, with no clear D. Sequencing input: memory CD8+ T cells from PBMCs. Stated subset: CD45RO+ cells pooled with CCR7-negative TemRA cells. This TCR derives from a man aged 18 to 30 in good health. Some clones in this sample may be carry-over from other donors' samples. The DNA of the CDR3 is TGTGCCAGCGGTTACACGGTCCTCTCTGAAGCTTTCTTT. The encoded protein is CASGYTVLSEAFF. The full variable domain, with the rest looked up from reference TRBV7-6 and TRBJ1-1, is GAGVSQSPRYKVTKRGQDVALRCDPISGHVSLYWYRQALGQGPEFLTYFNYEAQQDKSGLPNDRFSAERPEGSISTLTIQRTEQRDSAMYRCASGYTVLSEAFFGQGTRLTVV.